This passage covers 10 T cell receptor beta chains from one sample sequenced in a study of regulatory T cells in long-lasting Graves disease. The time point is: persistent/refractory GD, antithyroid drugs over 5 years with positive TRAb. PBMC-derived RNA was used for the TCR library. Assembly of TCR beta libraries relied on iRepertoire HTBI primers together with Arm-PCR of CDR3 regions. TCRdb independently ran MiXCR on the multiplex PCR reads; one entry per CDR3 protein. This table holds 350,000 to 450,000 distinct CDR3 sequences, roughly a fifth found once. The sequences come from peripheral blood mononuclear cells (PBMCs), collected when the disease was refractory, from a patient treated with antithyroid drugs. The receptors originated from a female donor with Graves disease.

This sequence joins TRBV18 and TRBJ2-7; TRBD2 matches at 10 bases. Looked up from germline, CDR1 is KGHSH and CDR2 is LQKENI. V dropped 8 bases and J dropped 6; count of bases not matched to a gene: 19. The CDR3 contains 17 residues. The CDR3 sequence: CASAPNPAQSGRAEQYF. The CDR3 bases are TGTGCCAGCGCGCCAAATCCAGCCCAAAGCGGGAGGGCCGAGCAGTACTTC. Full variable domain (remainder filled in from reference TRBV18 and TRBJ2-7): NAGVMQNPRHLVRRRGQEARLRCSPMKGHSHVYWYRQLPEEGLKFMVYLQKENIIDESGMPKERFSAEFPKEGPSILRIQQVVRGDSAAYFCASAPNPAQSGRAEQYFGPGTRLTVT.

Ten or more counts support this clonotype. The V and J genes are TRBV2 and TRBJ2-5; D is perhaps TRBD1 (5 bases). Germline assignment: CDR1 SNHLY and CDR2 FYNNEI. The CDR3 contains 15 residues. Trimming pared 4 bases from V and 1 base from J, leaving 13 bases between. The CDR3 loop is CASSGSGAVQETQYF. As DNA, the CDR3 is TGTGCCAGCAGTGGGAGTGGGGCGGTCCAAGAGACCCAGTACTTC.

V and J are TRBV6-5 and TRBJ2-3; D is ambiguous. With 0 bases removed from V and 1 base from J, the gap between germline ends came to 11 bases. This CDR3 comprises 16 residues. Germline V CDR1 and CDR2: MNHEY, SVGAGI. The CDR3 coding sequence is TGTGCCAGCAGTTACTCGTGGCGCCCAGGCACAGATACGCAGTATTTT. The encoded protein is CASSYSWRPGTDTQYF.

The V and J genes are TRBV20-1 and TRBJ1-4; D ambiguous. The V and J ends lost 0 bases and 5 bases respectively, with 7 bases between them. Germline V lookup: CDR1 DFQATT, CDR2 SNEGSKA (reference sequence). This CDR3 is built from 13 residues. The CDR3 protein is CSARDRKNEKLFF. The CDR3 region has the DNA TGCAGTGCTAGAGACAGGAAAAATGAAAAACTGTTTTTT.

This clonotype has only a few counts. The junction differs from germline at one of its ends, possibly a read error. The gene calls are TRBV2 and TRBJ2-3; D gene ambiguous. This CDR3 comprises 14 residues. CDR1 and CDR2 (germline): SNHLY, FYNNEI. CDR3: CVSSPTVGIDTQYF. CDR3 DNA: TGTGTCAGCAGTCCCACGGTAGGCATAGATACGCAGTATTTT.

This clonotype was seen more than once but under ten times. The gene calls are TRBV20-1 and TRBJ2-7, with 10 bases that match TRBD1. V gave up 4 bases and J gave up 7 bases; unmatched junction bases: 10. CDR1 and CDR2 (germline): DFQATT, SNEGSKA (reference sequence). The CDR3 spans 14 residues. CDR3 region: CSAIPGTGVEEQYF. The CDR3 DNA reads TGCAGTGCTATCCCCGGGACAGGGGTAGAGGAGCAGTACTTC.

This clonotype was observed many times. The chain employs TRBV28 and TRBJ2-7; D is perhaps TRBD2 (5 bases). This CDR3 is built from 14 residues. In germline, CDR1 is MDHEN, CDR2 SYDVKM. Trimming cost V 4 bases and J 2 bases, with 12 bases left between them. CDR3 sequence: CASSWAGPAYEQYF. In nucleotides, the CDR3 is TGTGCCAGCAGTTGGGCGGGTCCCGCCTACGAGCAGTACTTC.

This clonotype was picked up many times. The chain recombines TRBV27 with TRBJ1-2, with D perhaps matching TRBD1 (6 bases). V lost 6 bases to trimming and J lost 4 bases, with 18 bases between them. Germline loops: CDR1 MNHEY, CDR2 SMNVEV (reference sequence). There are 15 residues in the CDR3. The CDR3 coding sequence is TGTGCCAGCAGAATCTCACAGGGTAGCGGCTATGGCTACACCTTC. Encoded protein: CASRISQGSGYGYTF.

Worth noting for this clonotype: A read error likely explains this, since a far larger clone differs by one base. This chain connects TRBV12-3 or TRBV12-4 to TRBJ2-2; 14 nucleotides match TRBD2. The length of the CDR3 is 14 residues. The CDR3 DNA reads TGTGCCTGCAGGGGACTAGCGGGAGCCGGGGAGCTGTTTTTT. It is translated as CACRGLAGAGELFF.

On this clonotype itself: At one of its ends the junction is not consistent with the germline gene, which may arise from a read error. The genes are TRBV12-3 or TRBV12-4 and TRBJ1-3; D may be TRBD1 (5 bases). This CDR3 contains 14 residues. Here the CDR3 reads CASSFRQNGSTIYF. The DNA of the CDR3 is TGTGCCAGCAGTTTCAGACAGAACGGAAGCACCATATATTTT.